This T cell receptor beta chain was recovered during a study of T cell responses to AZD1222 COVID-19 vaccine. Findings and limits, study-wide: Most donors were white British and more were female, and clonal diversity was possibly underestimated.

Combined were second doses at about 4 or about 12 weeks. Sequencing used immunoSEQ multiplex PCR; TCRdb keeps in-frame clones, though not all of them. The sample lists 77,000 or so clones; around 87% were seen once. The V segment lost 0 bases and the J segment 12 bases; nucleotides outside the gene matches: 5. The V gene's germline CDR1 is SGDLS and CDR2 YYNGEE. The CDR3 extends over 14 amino acids. This clone was seen a single time. Its antigen is undetermined. The TCR comes from an adult who received the AZD1222 COVID-19 vaccine. The V gene is TRBV9, the J gene TRBJ2-1; 11 nucleotides match TRBD2. The sample here was peripheral blood, taken 28 days after the second AZD1222 dose. CDR3 protein: CASSVDLAGGLQFF. The CDR3, as DNA: TGTGCCAGCAGCGTAGATCTAGCGGGGGGATTGCAGTTCTTC.